The clone carrying this T cell receptor (beta chain) has only a few counts. The CDR3 runs to 15 residues. J gave up 0 bases and V 0 bases, and 4 bases lay outside the gene matches. Germline loops: CDR1 DFQATT, CDR2 SNEGSKA (reference sequence). This record comes from a study of identical twins. TCRdb used MiXCR to reprocess the 5' RACE reads, holding one entry per CDR3 protein. The repertoire holds about 250,000 distinct CDR3 sequences, with around 7.6% as singletons. This same sample was also taken into another study, of yellow fever vaccine responses in identical twins.

The chain uses TRBV20-1 and TRBJ2-7; 8 positions match TRBD1. Source material: CD8+ T cells sorted from blood. The sequence came from a woman in her late teens or twenties in good health. The CDR3 loop reads CSARDRTGLSYEQYV. The CDR3 nucleotides read TGCAGTGCTAGAGATCGGACAGGGCTCTCCTACGAGCAGTACGTC.